Shown below are 24 T cell receptor beta chains from a single sample sequenced in a study of T-cell reconstitution after alpha-beta-depleted transplantation in children. Researchers prepared the TCRbeta library using unique molecular identifiers, the study reports. TCRdb reprocessed the PCR reads with MiXCR, giving one entry per CDR3 protein. The sample includes around 300,000 distinct CDR3 sequences, over 20% of them seen just once. Specimen: PBMCs, mostly from graft donor cells, collected 180 days after TCRalphabeta/CD19-depleted stem cell transplant. All receptors come from a male patient aged 5 to 17 who had a stem cell transplant for acute lymphoblastic leukemia, so the T cells may come from the graft donor.

This clonotype came up a few times. The V and J genes are TRBV10-3 and TRBJ2-1; perhaps D is TRBD1 or TRBD2 (6 bases each). The V and J ends lost 0 bases and 8 bases respectively, with 11 bases between them. Germline V lookup: CDR1 ENHRY, CDR2 SYGVKD. The CDR3 has 14 residues. For the CDR3, the DNA is TGTGCCATCAGTGAGTCGACTCGGGGGCATGAGCAGTTCTTC. This gives the protein CAISESTRGHEQFF.

In regard to this clonotype: Germline and junction disagree at one end, which may indicate a read error. The V and J genes are TRBV4-2 and TRBJ1-4, with 7 bases matching TRBD1. Germline lookup yields CDR1 LGHNA and CDR2 YNFKEQ. The CDR3 sequence is 20 residues long. Here the CDR3 DNA reads TGTGCCAGCTGCCAAGAGGGCATCGACAGGGCACTTGCAACTAATGAAAAACTGTTTTTT. It is translated as CASCQEGIDRALATNEKLFF.

This clonotype appeared many times. V gene TRBV7-3 combines with J gene TRBJ1-1; unclear D gene. Trimming removed 6 bases at V and 2 bases at J, with 13 bases between. Germline loops: CDR1 SGHTA, CDR2 FQGTGA. The CDR3 extends over 14 amino acids. CDR3 in amino acids: CASSITPDNTEAFF. Written as DNA, the CDR3 is TGTGCCAGCAGTATCACCCCCGACAACACTGAAGCTTTCTTT.

This clonotype appeared a few times. This chain connects TRBV3-1 to TRBJ2-3; D is unresolved. Deletions cut 0 bases from V and 0 bases from J, with 7 bases between. This CDR3 comprises 15 residues. The germline V gene has CDR1 LGHDT and CDR2 YNNKEL (reference sequence). CDR3 region: CASSQDDLSTDTQYF. The DNA for the CDR3 is TGTGCCAGCAGCCAAGATGATCTAAGCACAGATACGCAGTATTTT.

This clonotype occurred a few times. The rearrangement uses TRBV6-1 and TRBJ2-3; TRBD1 might be the D (6 bases). V gave up 6 bases and J gave up 0 bases, with 10 bases separating them. The CDR3 is made up of 14 amino acids. Germline CDR1 MNHNS, CDR2 SASEGT. The CDR3 sequence is CASRPGHSTDTQYF. The CDR3 DNA sequence: TGTGCCAGCAGACCGGGACACAGCACAGATACGCAGTATTTT.

The chain couples TRBV5-1 to TRBJ2-2; a possible D gene is TRBD1 (5 bases). CDR1 is SGHRS and CDR2 is YFSETQ in the germline V gene. The CDR3 loop spans 22 amino acids. Trimming stripped 2 bases from V and 0 bases from J, with 29 bases between. In DNA form, the CDR3 reads TGCGCCAGCAGCTTCCGTTCTTCCACAGGTGGCCCTTGGGTTACGAACACCGGGGAGCTGTTTTTT. Its translation: CASSFRSSTGGPWVTNTGELFF. The full variable domain, in which reference TRBV5-1 and TRBJ2-2 provide the parts outside the CDR3, is KAGVTQTPRYLIKTRGQQVTLSCSPISGHRSVSWYQQTPGQGLQFLFEYFSETQRNKGNFPGRFSGRQFSNSRSEMNVSTLELGDSALYLCASSFRSSTGGPWVTNTGELFFGEGSRLTVL.

Of note for this clonotype: Germline and junction disagree at one end, which may indicate a read error. This chain links TRBV12-3 or TRBV12-4 with TRBJ2-1; TRBD2 aligns across 7 bases. The CDR3 covers 17 residues. Here the CDR3 reads CASRSGTTHSSYNVQFF. The DNA for the CDR3 is TGTGCCAGCAGGTCCGGGACTACCCACTCTTCCTACAATGTGCAGTTCTTC.

This clonotype was counted between two and nine times. The chain joins TRBV5-6 to TRBJ2-1; D call uncertain. CDR3 length equals 14 residues. Germline CDR1 SGHDT, CDR2 YYEEEE. V was clipped by 4 bases and J by 1 base, with 9 bases between them. The CDR3 is CASSRQDSYNEQFF. CDR3 DNA sequence: TGTGCCAGCAGCCGGCAGGATTCCTACAATGAGCAGTTCTTC.

The gene calls are TRBV24-1 and TRBJ2-1; a weak D match, TRBD1 (6 bases). The V end lost 5 bases, the J end lost 0 bases, and 22 bases lay between the germline ends. Germline CDR1 reads KGHDR; CDR2 reads SFDVKD. The CDR3 covers 19 residues. CDR3 coding DNA: TGTGCCACCAGTGCCCCCCTGGGGCAAGGGGGATCCTCCTACAATGAGCAGTTCTTC. It yields the protein CATSAPLGQGGSSYNEQFF.

This clonotype showed up just a few times. The chain joins TRBV2 to TRBJ1-5, with a weak D call TRBD1 (6 bases). This CDR3 contains 13 residues. The V and J ends lost 8 bases and 3 bases respectively, with 11 bases between them. Per the germline V gene, CDR1 is SNHLY and CDR2 is FYNNEI. The CDR3 protein is CASAGEYNQPQHF. As DNA, the CDR3 is TGTGCCAGCGCAGGGGAATACAATCAGCCCCAGCATTTT.

This clonotype was seen only a few times. This chain joins TRBV24-1 and TRBJ2-1; 9 bases line up with TRBD2. The V gene's germline CDR1 is KGHDR and CDR2 SFDVKD. V shed 4 bases, J shed 8 bases, and the junction held 5 bases outside the gene matches. The CDR3 length is 14 residues. The CDR3 region has the DNA TGTGCCACCAGTGACTCGGGACTAGCCTATGAGCAGTTCTTC. Its protein product is CATSDSGLAYEQFF.

The chain uses TRBV12-3 or TRBV12-4 and TRBJ1-2; TRBD1 matches at 10 bases. Trimming cost V 0 bases and J 6 bases; bases outside gene matches: 4. The CDR3 has 15 residues. CDR3 protein: CASSLARDRGNGYTF. CDR3 DNA: TGTGCCAGCAGTTTAGCGCGGGACAGGGGAAATGGCTACACCTTC.

This clonotype was counted between two and nine times. The genes are TRBV11-2 and TRBJ2-7, with TRBD2 identical over 9 bases. Germline V gene sequence: CDR1 SGHAT, CDR2 FQNNGV. CDR3 length: 15 amino acids. With V trimmed by 3 bases and J by 6 bases, 9 bases remained unmatched. The DNA of the CDR3 is TGTGCCAGCAGCTTGGCAGGACTAGCGATAAGCGAGCAGTACTTC. As protein: CASSLAGLAISEQYF.

Comment on this clonotype: The junction and the germline gene differ at one end; a read error may be behind it. J is TRBJ2-5 and V is TRBV7-6, with TRBD1 identical over 9 bases. Germline V CDR1 and CDR2: SGHVS, FNYEAQ. The CDR3 runs 16 residues. The CDR3 here is CASSSRDRANQKTQYF. CDR3 bases: TGTGCCAGCAGCTCCAGGGACAGGGCTAACCAAAAGACCCAGTACTTC.

The chain couples TRBV5-1 to TRBJ2-5, with a tentative D call TRBD1 (6 bases). The V end was cut by 0 bases, the J end by 5 bases, with 11 bases between. From germline, CDR1 is SGHRS and CDR2 YFSETQ. The CDR3 loop spans 14 amino acids. CDR3 in DNA: TGCGCCAGCAGCTTGGAGTGGCAGGGGGAGACCCAGTACTTC. This codes for CASSLEWQGETQYF.

CDR3 nucleotide sequence: TGTGCCACCAGTGACACGACAGGGAGGGCAGGCAATGAGCAGTTCTTC. It translates to CATSDTTGRAGNEQFF. V and J are TRBV24-1 and TRBJ2-1; D is perhaps TRBD1 or TRBD2 (7 bases each). Per the germline V gene, CDR1 is KGHDR and CDR2 is SFDVKD. The CDR3 consists of 16 residues. Trimming took 4 bases from V and 6 from J, leaving 18 bases between them.

The chain is built from TRBV27 and TRBJ2-6; D is unresolved. CDR1 MNHEY and CDR2 SMNVEV come from the germline V gene (reference sequence). Trimming stripped 2 bases from V and 0 bases from J, with 11 bases between. The CDR3 consists of 17 residues. CDR3 loop: CASSLIRSASGANVLTF. In DNA form, the CDR3 reads TGTGCCAGCAGTTTAATCCGTTCGGCCTCTGGGGCCAACGTCCTGACTTTC.

This clonotype was recorded a few times. J is TRBJ2-6 and V is TRBV5-1, with TRBD1 matching over 7 bases. This CDR3 region has 16 residues. The junction had 8 bases not matched to a gene; V was cut back by 0 bases and J by 8 bases. CDR1 SGHRS and CDR2 YFSETQ come from the germline V gene. Here the CDR3 reads CASSLELTGLTNVLTF. The CDR3 DNA reads TGCGCCAGCAGCTTGGAATTGACAGGGCTAACCAACGTCCTGACTTTC.

This clonotype has more than one count but fewer than ten. The CDR3 is CASSLGDSAGDEQFF. The CDR3 DNA reads TGCGCCAGCAGCCTCGGGGATTCCGCGGGGGATGAGCAGTTCTTC. The chain employs TRBV5-1 and TRBJ2-1, with 7 nucleotides matching TRBD2. The CDR3 has 15 amino acids. The trim removed 4 bases at V and 8 bases at J, leaving 12 bases unmatched. CDR1 and CDR2 (germline): SGHRS, YFSETQ.

There are a few counts of this clonotype. The chain recombines TRBV12-3 or TRBV12-4 with TRBJ2-2; no reliable D call. The CDR3 extends over 12 amino acids. V lost 7 bases and J 7 bases, leaving 10 bases between the germline ends. CDR3: CASTRVGGELFF. CDR3 sequence (DNA): TGTGCCAGCACCCGGGTGGGCGGGGAGCTGTTTTTT.

This clonotype was seen many times. The chain couples TRBV11-2 to TRBJ2-3, with D hard to call. The CDR3 extends over 16 amino acids. V lost 1 base, J lost 6 bases, and 17 bases lay in between. Germline CDR1 SGHAT, CDR2 FQNNGV. This CDR3 is CASSLGPDLGWDTQYF. CDR3 bases: TGTGCCAGCAGCTTAGGCCCTGACTTGGGTTGGGATACGCAGTATTTT.

This clonotype came up a few times. V and J are TRBV7-2 and TRBJ1-5; D not certain. The ends were cut back, 3 bases at V and 3 bases at J, with 6 bases in the middle. The CDR3 extends over 13 amino acids. CDR1 and CDR2 (germline): SGHTA, FQGNSA. CDR3 bases: TGTGCCAGCAGCTTGCGGCTCAATCAGCCCCAGCATTTT. Translating gives CASSLRLNQPQHF.

This clonotype occurred a few times. The CDR3 protein is CASLRVQVIGEAFF. In DNA, the CDR3 is TGTGCCAGCTTACGGGTCCAGGTTATAGGTGAAGCTTTCTTT. The chain uses TRBV2 and TRBJ1-1, with D unclear. The CDR3 is 14 residues long. Germline values: CDR1 SNHLY, CDR2 FYNNEI. The V end lost 8 bases, the J end lost 7 bases, and 20 bases lay between the germline ends.

This rearrangement joins TRBV5-1 to TRBJ2-1; the D call may be TRBD1 or TRBD2 (5 bases each). This CDR3 spans 14 amino acids. Trimming pared 2 bases from V and 6 bases from J, leaving 12 bases between. Germline loops: CDR1 SGHRS, CDR2 YFSETQ. The CDR3 nucleotides read TGCGCCAGCAGCTTTTTTGAGGGGCTCAATGAGCAGTTCTTC. Translated, it gives CASSFFEGLNEQFF. The whole variable domain, filled in from reference TRBV5-1 and TRBJ2-1, reads KAGVTQTPRYLIKTRGQQVTLSCSPISGHRSVSWYQQTPGQGLQFLFEYFSETQRNKGNFPGRFSGRQFSNSRSEMNVSTLELGDSALYLCASSFFEGLNEQFFGPGTRLTVL.